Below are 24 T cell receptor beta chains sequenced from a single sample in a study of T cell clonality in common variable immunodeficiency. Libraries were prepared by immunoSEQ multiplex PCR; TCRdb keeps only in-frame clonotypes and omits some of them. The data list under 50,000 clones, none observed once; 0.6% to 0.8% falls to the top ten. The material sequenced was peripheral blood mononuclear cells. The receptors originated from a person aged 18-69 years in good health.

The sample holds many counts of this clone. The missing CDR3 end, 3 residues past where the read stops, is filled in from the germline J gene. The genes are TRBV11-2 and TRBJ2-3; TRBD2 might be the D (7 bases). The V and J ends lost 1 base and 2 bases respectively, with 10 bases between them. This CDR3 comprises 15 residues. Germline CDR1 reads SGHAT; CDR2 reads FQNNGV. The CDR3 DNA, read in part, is TGTGCCAGCAGCTTAGGTGGGGGGGCCACAGATACG. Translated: CASSLGGGATDT. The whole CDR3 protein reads CASSLGGGATDTQYF. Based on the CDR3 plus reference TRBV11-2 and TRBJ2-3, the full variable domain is EAGVAQSPRYKIIEKRQSVAFWCNPISGHATLYWYQQILGQGPKLLIQFQNNGVVDDSQLPKDRFSAERLKGVDSTLKIQPAKLEDSAVYLCASSLGGGATDTQYFGPGTRLTVL.

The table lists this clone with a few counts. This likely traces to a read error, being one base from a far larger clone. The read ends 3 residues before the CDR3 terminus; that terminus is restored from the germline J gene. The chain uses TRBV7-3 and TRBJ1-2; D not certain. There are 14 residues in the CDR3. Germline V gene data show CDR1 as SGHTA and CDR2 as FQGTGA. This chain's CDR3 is CASSLLAGADTYTF. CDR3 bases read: TGTGCCAGCAGCTTACTCGCGGGAGCAGATACG. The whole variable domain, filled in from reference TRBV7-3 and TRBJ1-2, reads GAGVSQTPSNKVTEKGKYVELRCDPISGHTALYWYRQSLGQGPEFLIYFQGTGAADDSGLPNDRFFAVRPEGSVSTLKIQRTERGDSAVYLCASSLLAGADTYTFGSGTRLTVV.

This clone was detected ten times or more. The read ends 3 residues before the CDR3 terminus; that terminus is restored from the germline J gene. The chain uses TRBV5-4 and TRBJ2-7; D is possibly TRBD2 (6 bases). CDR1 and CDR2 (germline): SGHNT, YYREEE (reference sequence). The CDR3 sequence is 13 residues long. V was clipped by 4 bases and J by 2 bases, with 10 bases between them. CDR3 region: CASSGSGAYEQYF. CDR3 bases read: TGTGCCAGCAGCGGTAGCGGAGCCTACGAG.

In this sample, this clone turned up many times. The CDR3: CASSVSRDRVGGYTF. Incomplete CDR3 DNA: TGTGCCAGCAGTGTCAGCCGGGACAGGGTAGGCGGC. The chain couples TRBV6-1 to TRBJ1-2; TRBD1 agrees at 9 bases. The read halts 3 residues ahead of the CDR3 end, with the missing end drawn from the germline J gene. This CDR3 is 15 amino acids long. Germline V CDR1 and CDR2: MNHNS, SASEGT.

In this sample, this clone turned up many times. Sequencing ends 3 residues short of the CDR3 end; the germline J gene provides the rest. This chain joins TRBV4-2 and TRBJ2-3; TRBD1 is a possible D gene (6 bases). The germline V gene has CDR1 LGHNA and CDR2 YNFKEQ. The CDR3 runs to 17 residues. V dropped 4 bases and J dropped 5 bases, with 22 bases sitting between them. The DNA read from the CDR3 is TGTGCCAGCAGCCCCGAAGCCGACAGGTCAGGAGGAGATACG. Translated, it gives CASSPEADRSGGDT. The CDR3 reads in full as CASSPEADRSGGDTQYF.

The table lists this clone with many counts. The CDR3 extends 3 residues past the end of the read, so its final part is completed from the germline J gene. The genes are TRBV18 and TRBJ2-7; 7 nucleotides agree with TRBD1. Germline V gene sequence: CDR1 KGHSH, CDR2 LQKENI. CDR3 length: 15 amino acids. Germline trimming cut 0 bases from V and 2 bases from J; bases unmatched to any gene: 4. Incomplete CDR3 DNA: TGTGCCAGCTCACCACCGGACAGGAGCACCTACGAG. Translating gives CASSPPDRSTYE. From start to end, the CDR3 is CASSPPDRSTYEQYF.

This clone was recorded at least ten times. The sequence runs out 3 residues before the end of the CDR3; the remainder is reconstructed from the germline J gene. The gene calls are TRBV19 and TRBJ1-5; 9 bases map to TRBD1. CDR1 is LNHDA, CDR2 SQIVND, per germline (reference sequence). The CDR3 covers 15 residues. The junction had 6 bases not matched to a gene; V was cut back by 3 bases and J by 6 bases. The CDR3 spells CASSMSGTGIQPQHF. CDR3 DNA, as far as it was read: TGTGCCAGTAGTATGTCCGGGACAGGGATTCAGCCC. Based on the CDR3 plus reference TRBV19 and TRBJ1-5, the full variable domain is DGGITQSPKYLFRKEGQNVTLSCEQNLNHDAMYWYRQDPGQGLRLIYYSQIVNDFQKGDIAEGYSVSREKKESFPLTVTSAQKNPTAFYLCASSMSGTGIQPQHFGDGTRLSIL.

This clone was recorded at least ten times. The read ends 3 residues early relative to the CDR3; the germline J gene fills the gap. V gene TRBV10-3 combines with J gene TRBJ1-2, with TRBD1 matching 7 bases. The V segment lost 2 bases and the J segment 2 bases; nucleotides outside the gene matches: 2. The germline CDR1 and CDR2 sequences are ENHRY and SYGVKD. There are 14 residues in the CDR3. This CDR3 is CAISEQGGNYGYTF. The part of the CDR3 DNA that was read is TGTGCCATCAGTGAGCAGGGGGGCAACTATGGC.

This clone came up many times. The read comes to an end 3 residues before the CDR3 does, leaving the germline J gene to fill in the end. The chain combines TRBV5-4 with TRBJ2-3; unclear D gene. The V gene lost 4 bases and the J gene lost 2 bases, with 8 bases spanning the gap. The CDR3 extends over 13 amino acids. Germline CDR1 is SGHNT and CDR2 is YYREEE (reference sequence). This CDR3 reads CASSRDTTDTQYF. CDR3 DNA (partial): TGTGCCAGCAGCCGCGATACCACAGATACG.

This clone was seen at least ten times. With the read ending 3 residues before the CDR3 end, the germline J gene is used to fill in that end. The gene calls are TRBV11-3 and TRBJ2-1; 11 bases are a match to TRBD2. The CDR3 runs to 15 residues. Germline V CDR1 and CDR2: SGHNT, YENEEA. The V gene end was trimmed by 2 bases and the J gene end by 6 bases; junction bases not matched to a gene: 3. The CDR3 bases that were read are TGTGCCAGCAGCTTACTTAGCGGGGGGGGCAATGAG. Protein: CASSLLSGGGNE. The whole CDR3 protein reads CASSLLSGGGNEQFF.

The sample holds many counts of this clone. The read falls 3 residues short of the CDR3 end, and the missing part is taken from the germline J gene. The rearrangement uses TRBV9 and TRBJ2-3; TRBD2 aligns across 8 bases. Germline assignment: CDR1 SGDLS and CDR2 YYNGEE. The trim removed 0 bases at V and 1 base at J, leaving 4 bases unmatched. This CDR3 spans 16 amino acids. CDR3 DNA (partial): TGTGCCAGCAGCGTAGCGGGTAGCGGGGGCACAGATACG. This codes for CASSVAGSGGTDT. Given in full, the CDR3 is CASSVAGSGGTDTQYF.

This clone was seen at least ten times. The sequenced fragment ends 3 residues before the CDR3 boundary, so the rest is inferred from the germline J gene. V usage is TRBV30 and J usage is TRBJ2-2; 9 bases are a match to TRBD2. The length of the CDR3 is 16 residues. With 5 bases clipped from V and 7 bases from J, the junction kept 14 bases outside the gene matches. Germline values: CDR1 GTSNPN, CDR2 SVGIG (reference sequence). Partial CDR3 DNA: TGTGCCTGGTTTCCCCTTGCGGGAGGGCATGTCGGGGAG. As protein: CAWFPLAGGHVGE. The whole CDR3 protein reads CAWFPLAGGHVGELFF.

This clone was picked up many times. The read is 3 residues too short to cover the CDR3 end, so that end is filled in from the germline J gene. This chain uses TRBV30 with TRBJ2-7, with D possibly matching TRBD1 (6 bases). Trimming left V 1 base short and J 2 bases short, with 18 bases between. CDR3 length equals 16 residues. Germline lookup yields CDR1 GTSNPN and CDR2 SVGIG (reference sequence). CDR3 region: CAWSGDRLYSPYEQYF. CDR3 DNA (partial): TGTGCCTGGAGTGGCGACAGGCTATACTCCCCCTACGAG.

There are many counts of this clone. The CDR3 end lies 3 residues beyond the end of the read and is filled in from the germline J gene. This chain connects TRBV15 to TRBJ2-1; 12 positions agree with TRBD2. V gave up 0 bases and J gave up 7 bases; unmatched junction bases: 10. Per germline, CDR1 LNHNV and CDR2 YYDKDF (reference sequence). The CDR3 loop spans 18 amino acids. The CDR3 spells CATSRDPTGTSGWNEQFF. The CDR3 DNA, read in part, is TGTGCCACCAGCAGAGATCCCACCGGGACTAGCGGGTGGAATGAG.

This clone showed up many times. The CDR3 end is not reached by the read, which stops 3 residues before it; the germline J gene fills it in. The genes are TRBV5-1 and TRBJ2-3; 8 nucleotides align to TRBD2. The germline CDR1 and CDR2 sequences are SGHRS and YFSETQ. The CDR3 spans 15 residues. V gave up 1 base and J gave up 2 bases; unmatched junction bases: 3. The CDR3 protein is CASSLNSGTTDTQYF. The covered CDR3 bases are TGCGCCAGCAGCTTGAATAGCGGGACCACAGATACG.

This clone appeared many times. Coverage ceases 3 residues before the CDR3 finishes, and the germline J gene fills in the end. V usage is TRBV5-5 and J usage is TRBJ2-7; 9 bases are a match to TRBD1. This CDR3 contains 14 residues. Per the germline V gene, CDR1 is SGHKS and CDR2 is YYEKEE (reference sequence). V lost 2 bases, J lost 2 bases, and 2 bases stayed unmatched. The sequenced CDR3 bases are TGTGCCAGCAGCTTAGGGACAGGGACCTACGAG. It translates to CASSLGTGTYE. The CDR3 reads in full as CASSLGTGTYEQYF.

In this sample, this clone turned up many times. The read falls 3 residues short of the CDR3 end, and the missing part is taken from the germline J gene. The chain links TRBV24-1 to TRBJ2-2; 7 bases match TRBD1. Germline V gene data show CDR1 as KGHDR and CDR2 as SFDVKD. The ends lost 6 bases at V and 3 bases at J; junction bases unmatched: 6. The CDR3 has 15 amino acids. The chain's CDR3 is CATSKQGMDTGELFF. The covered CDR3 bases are TGTGCCACCAGTAAACAGGGGATGGACACCGGGGAG.

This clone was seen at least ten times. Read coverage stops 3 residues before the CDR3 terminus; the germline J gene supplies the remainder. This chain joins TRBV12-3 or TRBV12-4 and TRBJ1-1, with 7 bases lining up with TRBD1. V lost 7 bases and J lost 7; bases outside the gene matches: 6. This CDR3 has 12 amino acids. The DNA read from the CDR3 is TGTGCCAGCACCCCGACAGGGTTTGAA. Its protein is CASTPTGFE. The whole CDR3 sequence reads CASTPTGFEAFF.

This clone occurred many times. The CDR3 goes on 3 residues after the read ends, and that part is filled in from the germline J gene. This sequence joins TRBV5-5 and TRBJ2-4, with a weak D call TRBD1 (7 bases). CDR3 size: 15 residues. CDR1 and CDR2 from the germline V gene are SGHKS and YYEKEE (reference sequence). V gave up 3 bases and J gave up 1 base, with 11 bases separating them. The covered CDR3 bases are TGTGCCAGCAGCTGGGGGGACAGTGCCAAAAACATT. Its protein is CASSWGDSAKNI. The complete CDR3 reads CASSWGDSAKNIQYF.

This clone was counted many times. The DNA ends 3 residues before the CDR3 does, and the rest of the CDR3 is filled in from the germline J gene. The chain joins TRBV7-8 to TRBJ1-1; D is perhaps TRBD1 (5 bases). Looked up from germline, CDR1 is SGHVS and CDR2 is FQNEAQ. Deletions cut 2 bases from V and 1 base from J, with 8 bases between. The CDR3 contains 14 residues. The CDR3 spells CASSLFGGNTEAFF. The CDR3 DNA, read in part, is TGTGCCAGCAGCTTATTCGGGGGGAACACTGAA.

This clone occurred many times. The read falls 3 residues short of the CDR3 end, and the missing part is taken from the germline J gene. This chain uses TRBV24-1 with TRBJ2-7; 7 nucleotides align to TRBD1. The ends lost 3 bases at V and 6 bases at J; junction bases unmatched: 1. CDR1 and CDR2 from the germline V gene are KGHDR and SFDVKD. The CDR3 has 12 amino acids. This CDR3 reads CATSDRQGEQYF. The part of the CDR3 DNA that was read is TGTGCCACCAGTGATCGACAGGGCGAG.

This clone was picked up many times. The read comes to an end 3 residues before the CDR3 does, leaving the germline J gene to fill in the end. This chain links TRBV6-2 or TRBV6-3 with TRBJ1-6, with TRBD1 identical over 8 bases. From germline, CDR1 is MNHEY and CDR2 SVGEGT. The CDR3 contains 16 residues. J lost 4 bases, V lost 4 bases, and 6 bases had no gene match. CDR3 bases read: TGTGCCAGCAGTTCCGGGACAGGAGGTTATAATTCACCC. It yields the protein CASSSGTGGYNSP. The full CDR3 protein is CASSSGTGGYNSPLHF.

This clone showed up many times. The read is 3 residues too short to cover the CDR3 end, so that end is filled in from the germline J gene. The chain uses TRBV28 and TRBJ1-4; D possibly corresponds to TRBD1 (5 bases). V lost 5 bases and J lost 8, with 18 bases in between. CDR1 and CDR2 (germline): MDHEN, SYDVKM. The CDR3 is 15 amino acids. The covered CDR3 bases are TGTGCCAGCAGTGGAGGCGGGGGATGGCGAGAAAAA. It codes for CASSGGGGWREK. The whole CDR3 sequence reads CASSGGGGWREKLFF.

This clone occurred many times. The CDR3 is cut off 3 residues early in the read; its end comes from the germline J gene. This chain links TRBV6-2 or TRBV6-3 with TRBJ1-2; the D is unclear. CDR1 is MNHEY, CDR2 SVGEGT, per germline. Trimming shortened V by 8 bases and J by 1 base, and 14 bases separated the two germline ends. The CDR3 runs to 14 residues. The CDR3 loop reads CASLYGPVNYGYTF. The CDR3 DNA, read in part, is TGTGCCAGCCTTTATGGTCCGGTTAACTATGGC.